The 5 T cell receptor beta chains below all came from one sample that was sequenced in a study of post-analysis software for immune sequencing data (dated by TCRdb to about 2015). The antigens for these receptors are not known. The library was produced with PCR. The data were produced on an Illumina HiSeq 2500. To reduce PCR and sequencing biases, unique molecular identifiers were built into the TCR beta cDNA libraries. TCRdb reprocessing: public reads trimmed at Q25 with fastp, clones called with MiXCR, in-frame beta chains kept. Rows are combined by CDR3 protein, so each entry shows the most common genes and DNA. The sample yields 450,000 to 700,000 distinct CDR3 sequences; roughly 40% were counted once. The ten largest clonotypes hold about 1.5% of the sample. Overall study outcomes, separate from this receptor: Significantly higher frequencies in patients than in controls were found for a few TRBV segments, including TRBV5-6, TRBV5-1 and TRBV20-1.

Sequencing was done on a sample of blood. These TCRs come from a girl aged 5 to 17 with multiple sclerosis.

This clonotype was detected a few times. The chain links TRBV11-2 to TRBJ2-7; D is possibly TRBD1 (5 bases). This CDR3 is built from 15 residues. The V gene lost 3 bases and the J gene lost 0 bases, with 12 bases spanning the gap. Germline values: CDR1 SGHAT, CDR2 FQNNGV. The CDR3 DNA sequence: TGTGCCAGCAGCTTGGGGCAAAGGGGCTCCTACGAGCAGTACTTC. It encodes CASSLGQRGSYEQYF.

This clonotype was counted a single time. The CDR3 reads CASSQGLINTGELFF. CDR3 bases: TGCGCCAGCAGCCAGGGCTTGATTAACACCGGGGAGCTGTTTTTT. V gene TRBV5-1 combines with J gene TRBJ2-2, with D maybe TRBD1 (5 bases). V lost 4 bases and J lost 2, with 12 bases in between. Germline V lookup: CDR1 SGHRS, CDR2 YFSETQ. This CDR3 region has 15 residues.

This chain joins TRBV24-1 and TRBJ2-1; D unresolved. The CDR3 length is 12 residues. With 8 bases removed from V and 8 bases from J, the gap between germline ends came to 12 bases. CDR1 and CDR2 (germline): KGHDR, SFDVKD. CDR3 residues: CATKSTLDEQFF. CDR3 bases: TGTGCCACCAAAAGCACTCTCGATGAGCAGTTCTTC.

The J gene is TRBJ1-2, the V gene TRBV7-9; 7 bases agree with TRBD1. The CDR3 is 19 amino acids. Germline V CDR1 and CDR2: SEHNR, FQNEAQ (reference sequence). V lost 5 bases to trimming and J lost 5 bases; unmatched junction nucleotides: 23. CDR3 DNA: TGTGCCAGCAGCCTCAATACACCGGGACAGTTAGTACCCCTTTATGGCTACACCTTC. Amino acids: CASSLNTPGQLVPLYGYTF.

The V and J genes are TRBV29-1 and TRBJ2-1; D is possibly TRBD1 (5 bases). Germline V gene data show CDR1 as SQVTM and CDR2 as ANQGSEA. The length of the CDR3 is 11 residues. Trimming took 5 bases from V and 7 from J, leaving 9 bases between them. The CDR3 is CSVQGENEQFF. In DNA form, the CDR3 reads TGCAGCGTTCAAGGGGAAAATGAGCAGTTCTTC.